Listed here is a single T cell receptor (beta chain). The antigen remains unidentified. This specimen belongs to a study of regulatory T cells in long-lasting Graves disease. Construction of TCR beta libraries relied on iRepertoire HTBI primers and on Arm-PCR targeting CDR3 regions. A single record per CDR3 protein comes from TCRdb applying MiXCR to the multiplex PCR reads. This repertoire shows about 610,000 distinct CDR3 sequences, around 15% found once; its top ten account for around 12%. Study conclusions and caveats: It is possible that accuracy was reduced by the small size of the sample. TCR diversity was lower in persistent Graves' patients (versus newly diagnosed ones).

Time point indicated: newly diagnosed GD, antithyroid drugs for less than 3 months. Scientists built the TCR library using RNA that was extracted from PBMCs. This CDR3 spans 16 amino acids. The J segment lost 3 bases and the V segment lost 5 bases, leaving 10 bases of the junction unmatched. Germline loops: CDR1 SGHTA, CDR2 FQGTGA. The same specimen was also included in a second study, on T cells in Graves' hyperthyroidism and ophthalmopathy. Turning to that study: Most thyroid clonotypes expanded above 0.001 were also detected in blood. From stable hyperthyroidism, ophthalmopathy was set apart by a 13 V-J model.

The V and J genes are TRBV7-3 and TRBJ1-1; the match to TRBD1 covers 9 bases. This receptor was obtained from a man aged 18 to 30 with Graves disease. The starting material was peripheral blood mononuclear cells (PBMCs), obtained at new diagnosis, from a patient treated with antithyroid drugs. Here the CDR3 reads CASSPPQRQGDTEAFF. As DNA, the CDR3 is TGTGCCAGCAGCCCCCCCCAACGACAGGGGGACACTGAAGCTTTCTTT.